This TCR beta chain was sequenced in a study of ipilimumab plus nivolumab after autologous stem cell transplantation. Points on this clone: Its antigen is undetermined.

Findings and limits, study-wide: Per the authors, repertoire, Treg and microbiota data justify further study.

The length of the CDR3 is 15 residues. Per germline, CDR1 LGHNA and CDR2 YSLEER. V gave up 3 bases and J gave up 3 bases; unmatched junction bases: 6. Patients got ipilimumab 1 mg/kg beginning 14 to 28 days post-transplant. Patients got 3 mg/kg IV nivolumab weeks 1, 4, 7, 10, then biweekly through week 26. Here immunoSEQ multiplex PCR was the method, and the copy in TCRdb shows in-frame clones only, minus some. The sample lists about 40,000 clones, 90% to 95% occurring once. The clonotype comes from a male donor with multiple myeloma. Sequences were derived from PBMCs, sampled in a trial of ipilimumab plus nivolumab as post-transplant consolidation. The chain recombines TRBV4-3 with TRBJ1-1; TRBD1 aligns across 8 bases. CDR3 region: CASSHEQGVDTEAFF. DNA of the CDR3: TGCGCCAGCAGCCACGAACAGGGGGTGGACACTGAAGCTTTCTTT.